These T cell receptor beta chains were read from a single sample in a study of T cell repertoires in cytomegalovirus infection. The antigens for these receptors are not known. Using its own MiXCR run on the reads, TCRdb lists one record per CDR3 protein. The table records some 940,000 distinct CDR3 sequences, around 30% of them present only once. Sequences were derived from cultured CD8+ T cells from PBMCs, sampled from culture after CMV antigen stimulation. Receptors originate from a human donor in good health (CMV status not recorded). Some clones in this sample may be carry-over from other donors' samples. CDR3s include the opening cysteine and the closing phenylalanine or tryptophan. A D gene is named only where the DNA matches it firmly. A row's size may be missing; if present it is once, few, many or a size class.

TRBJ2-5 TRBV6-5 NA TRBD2 TGTGCCAGCAGTTACTCCGGACTAGCGGGGGGCGGGGCGTTGTCCCAGTACTTC CASSYSGLAGGGALSQYF
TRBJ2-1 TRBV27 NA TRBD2 TGTGCCAGCAGTCCCGGGACTAGCCCCCGCCATGAGCAGTTCTTC CASSPGTSPRHEQFF
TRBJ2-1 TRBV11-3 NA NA TGTGCCAGCAGCTTAGAACCAGCCAGTGAGCAGTTCTTC CASSLEPASEQFF
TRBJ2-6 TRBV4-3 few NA TGCGCCAGCAGCCAAGAATCGCTAGGGGCCAACGTCCTGACTTTC CASSQESLGANVLTF
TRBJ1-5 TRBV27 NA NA TGTGCCAGCAGCTTCAACACTGTGGCTCAGCCCCAGCATTTT CASSFNTVAQPQHF
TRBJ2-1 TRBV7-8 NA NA TGTGCCAGCAGCTTAGGCCGGTTAGGGGGTGGGTACAATGAGCGGTTCTTC CASSLGRLGGGYNERFF
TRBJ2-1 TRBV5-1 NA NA TGCGCCAGCAACCGCCAGGGAGGTGGCAATGAGCAGTTCTTC CASNRQGGGNEQFF
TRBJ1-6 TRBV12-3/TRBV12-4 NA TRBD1 TGTGCCAGCAGTATAGGGGGCTTTTCACCCCTCCACTTT CASSIGGFSPLHF
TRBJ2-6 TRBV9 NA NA TGTGCCAGCAGCGTAAACAGGGACACCTCTGGGGCCAACGTCCTGACTTTC CASSVNRDTSGANVLTF
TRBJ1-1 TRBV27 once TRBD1 TGTGCCAGCACCGGGGACAGGTTGACTGAAGCTTTCTTT CASTGDRLTEAFF
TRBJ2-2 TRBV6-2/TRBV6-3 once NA TGTGCCAGCAGTTACTCCGCGCTTCCCACCGGGGAGCTGTTTTTT CASSYSALPTGELFF
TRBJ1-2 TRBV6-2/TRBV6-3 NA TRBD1 TGTGCCAGCAGGACAGGGGTCCCATACCGCAACTATGGCTACACCTTC CASRTGVPYRNYGYTF
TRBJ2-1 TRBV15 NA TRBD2 TGTGCCACCAGCAGACCGCTACTAGCGGAAATTGAGCAGTTCTTC CATSRPLLAEIEQFF
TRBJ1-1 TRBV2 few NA TGTGCCAGCAGTGAAATCACAGGGAAGCTTCCTGAAGCTTTCTTT CASSEITGKLPEAFF
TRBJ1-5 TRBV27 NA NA TGTGCCAGCAGTTTAAGTGGACAGCTAAGCAATCAGCCCCAGCATTTT CASSLSGQLSNQPQHF
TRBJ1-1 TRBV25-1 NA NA TGTGCCAGCAGTGCAGGAGGTGGGGCTGAAGCTTTCTTT CASSAGGGAEAFF
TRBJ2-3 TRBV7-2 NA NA TGTGCCAGCAGCTTACTTCCAACGGGTTTGGGGACAGATACGCAGTATTTT CASSLLPTGLGTDTQYF
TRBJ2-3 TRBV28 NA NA TGTGCCAGCAGTTTACTGGCGAGGGCCGCAGATACGCAGTATTTT CASSLLARAADTQYF
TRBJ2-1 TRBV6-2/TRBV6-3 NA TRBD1 TGTGCCAGCAGTTACAAAGGGACAGGGAGTAGGGAGCAGTTCTTC CASSYKGTGSREQFF
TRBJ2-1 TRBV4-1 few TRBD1 TGCGCCAGCAGCCCCGGAGCCGGACAGGGAGGAAGTTCCTACAATGAGCAGTTCTTC CASSPGAGQGGSSYNEQFF
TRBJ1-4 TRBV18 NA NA TGTGCCAGCTCACCAGGGGCAGGTGCAAATGAAAAACTGTTTTTT CASSPGAGANEKLFF
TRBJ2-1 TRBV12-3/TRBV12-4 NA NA TGTGCCAGCAGTTTAAGGGGGGGGGCTCAAAATGAGCAGTTCTTC CASSLRGGAQNEQFF
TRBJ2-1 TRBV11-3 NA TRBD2 TGTGCCAGCAGCTTGAGGCGGGGGTTTTCCCCCTACAATGAGCAGTTCTTC CASSLRRGFSPYNEQFF
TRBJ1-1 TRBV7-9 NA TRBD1 TGTGCCAGCAGGAAAGGACAGGGGAACACTGAAGCTTTCTTT CASRKGQGNTEAFF